This paragraph reports one T cell receptor beta chain. This sample was included in a study of blood T cell repertoires in COVID-19. Overall study: T cells, B-cell-depleted T cells, or PBMCs provided the cDNA or gDNA that served as material.

The CDR3 length is 15 residues. V was trimmed by 0 bases and J by 7 bases, leaving 12 bases between them. The germline gives CDR1 SEHNR, CDR2 FQNEAQ (reference sequence). Per the authors' pipeline: Nucleated cell counts were estimated from reference gene primer amplification. The data were produced by immunoSEQ multiplex PCR, yet TCRdb's version contains in-frame clones alone and is incomplete. The D gene and trimming were derived from the DNA, and the V and J assignments and clone size from that table. The sample lists some 70,000 clones, 76% seen once, with about 16% in the top ten. The clonotype comes from a man aged 55 to 70 with COVID-19, enrolled during active disease. The gene calls are TRBV7-9 and TRBJ1-4; a possible D gene is TRBD1 (5 bases). Specimen: peripheral blood. The CDR3 sequence: CASSLATTDSEKLFF. The CDR3 region has the DNA TGTGCCAGCAGCTTAGCGACAACAGACAGTGAAAAACTGTTTTTT.